Listed here are 19 T cell receptor beta chains from one sample, sequenced in a study of blood T cell repertoires in COVID-19. Sequenced by immunoSEQ multiplex PCR; TCRdb stores in-frame clones only, minus some. The sample carries 160,000 or so clones, approximately 85% recorded once. Material for sequencing was peripheral blood. These receptors originate from a man between 35 and 55 years old with acute or convalescent COVID-19.

The chain has TRBV2 and TRBJ2-1; TRBD1 matches at 10 bases. Losses at the gene ends were 8 bases for V and 9 bases for J; bases not matched to a gene: 7. CDR1 and CDR2 (germline): SNHLY, FYNNEI. The CDR3 length is 13 residues. CDR3 nucleotide sequence: TGTGCCAGCGGACAGGGGGTTTCAGGTGAGCAGTTCTTC. Protein: CASGQGVSGEQFF.

This clone has only one observation. The chain uses TRBV5-4 and TRBJ2-7, with D possibly being TRBD2 (6 bases). The CDR3 covers 14 residues. Germline lookup yields CDR1 SGHNT and CDR2 YYREEE (reference sequence). V lost 4 bases and J 6 bases, leaving 17 bases between the germline ends. CDR3 in amino acids: CASSPSTGGGEQYF. For the CDR3, the DNA is TGTGCCAGCAGCCCCTCGACCGGGGGAGGCGAGCAGTACTTC.

CDR3 residues: CASSSSLVAYNEQFF. For the CDR3, the DNA is TGTGCCAGCAGCTCAAGCCTAGTCGCATACAATGAGCAGTTCTTC. The chain is built from TRBV11-2 and TRBJ2-1; no clear D gene. This CDR3 spans 15 amino acids. CDR1 and CDR2 (germline): SGHAT, FQNNGV. The germline V and J ends were trimmed by 4 bases and 4 bases, with 14 bases remaining between them.

DNA of the CDR3: TGTGCCAGCAGCCCCGGACTAGCTAGCACAGATACGCAGTATTTT. This gives the protein CASSPGLASTDTQYF. The V gene is TRBV7-2, the J gene TRBJ2-3, with 8 positions matching TRBD2. This CDR3 is built from 15 residues. Germline CDR1 reads SGHTA; CDR2 reads FQGNSA. The V gene end was trimmed by 5 bases and the J gene end by 0 bases; junction bases not matched to a gene: 4.

This chain joins TRBV14 and TRBJ2-5; D remains unclear. The CDR3 loop spans 12 amino acids. Between the trimmed V and J ends, which lost 1 base and 5 bases, there was a span of 5 bases. Germline loops: CDR1 SGHDN, CDR2 FVKESK. The CDR3 nucleotides read TGTGCCAGCAGCCAAGTCGGGGAGACCCAGTACTTC. Translation gives CASSQVGETQYF.

The rearrangement links TRBV7-9 to TRBJ1-1; 7 positions match TRBD1. CDR1 SEHNR and CDR2 FQNEAQ come from the germline V gene (reference sequence). This CDR3 spans 15 amino acids. V shed 1 base, J shed 4 bases, and the junction held 6 bases outside the gene matches. The CDR3 sequence: CASSLVSTGITEAFF. CDR3 in DNA: TGTGCCAGCAGCTTAGTCTCGACAGGGATCACTGAAGCTTTCTTT.

The chain joins TRBV2 to TRBJ2-5; the D gene is possibly TRBD1 (5 bases). The CDR3 runs 12 residues. From germline, CDR1 is SNHLY and CDR2 FYNNEI. V gave up 7 bases and J gave up 8 bases, with 14 bases separating them. This chain's CDR3 is CASTELGATQYF. CDR3 in DNA: TGTGCCAGCACGGAGCTAGGGGCAACCCAGTACTTC.

Regarding this clone: At one end, the junction sequence differs from germline, possibly due to a read error. The V and J genes are TRBV7-7 and TRBJ2-3; D is possibly TRBD1 (5 bases). The CDR3 runs to 17 residues. Looked up from germline, CDR1 is SSHAT and CDR2 is FNYEAQ (reference sequence). The CDR3 coding sequence is TGTGCTAGCAGCCCTCAACCTGGGGCTCGATTCACAGATACGCAGTATTTT. Protein: CASSPQPGARFTDTQYF.

The rearrangement links TRBV5-1 to TRBJ2-3; maybe TRBD2 (5 bases). V lost 1 base to trimming and J lost 1 base, with 7 bases between them. The CDR3 has 14 amino acids. The germline V gene has CDR1 SGHRS and CDR2 YFSETQ. The CDR3 here is CASSLRGGTDTQYF. CDR3 in DNA: TGCGCCAGCAGCTTGCGGGGAGGCACAGATACGCAGTATTTT.

J is TRBJ2-2 and V is TRBV5-1; tentatively, D is TRBD2 (5 bases). Germline assignment: CDR1 SGHRS and CDR2 YFSETQ. Trimming took 4 bases from V and 3 from J, leaving 13 bases between them. The CDR3 has 15 amino acids. CDR3 sequence (DNA): TGCGCCAGCAGCGTGAACAGCGGATACACCGGGGAGCTGTTTTTT. Encoded protein: CASSVNSGYTGELFF.

The V gene is TRBV6-5, the J gene TRBJ2-7; possibly TRBD1 for D (7 bases). The germline V gene has CDR1 MNHEY and CDR2 SVGAGI. V was clipped by 8 bases and J by 2 bases, with 19 bases between them. The CDR3 extends over 15 amino acids. Here the CDR3 DNA reads TGTGCCAGCTTGGTATTCAGGGGGACTCCCTACGAGCAGTACTTC. It yields the protein CASLVFRGTPYEQYF.

The CDR3: CASSITTGEGYTF. The CDR3 coding sequence is TGTGCCAGCAGCATCACGACAGGGGAGGGCTACACCTTC. The chain couples TRBV7-2 to TRBJ1-2, with TRBD1 matching 8 bases. The junction had 7 bases not matched to a gene; V was cut back by 5 bases and J by 8 bases. Germline CDR1 reads SGHTA; CDR2 reads FQGNSA. The CDR3 contains 13 residues.

The rearrangement joins TRBV6-4 to TRBJ1-5; weak D call: TRBD1 (6 bases). The V and J ends lost 7 bases and 1 base respectively, with 17 bases between them. This CDR3 spans 16 amino acids. CDR1 MRHNA and CDR2 SNTAGT come from the germline V gene. Here the CDR3 DNA reads TGTGCCAGCACCCGATACCAACAGGGCAGCAATCAGCCCCAGCATTTT. Amino acid sequence: CASTRYQQGSNQPQHF.

V and J are TRBV3-1 (or the pseudogene TRBV3-2) and TRBJ2-2; 9 bases line up with TRBD1. Germline V CDR1 and CDR2: LGHDT, YNNKEL (reference sequence). Germline trimming cut 7 bases from V and 3 bases from J; bases unmatched to any gene: 6. The CDR3 is 15 residues long. The CDR3 reads CASKFGTGHTGELFF. CDR3 nucleotide sequence: TGTGCCAGCAAATTTGGGACAGGGCACACCGGGGAGCTGTTTTTT.

This clone was seen just once. For the CDR3, the DNA is TGTGCTAGTGGTTTGTCGACCTTAGGGGGCGAAGTGGGCGAGCAGTACTTC. Protein sequence: CASGLSTLGGEVGEQYF. This chain connects TRBV12-5 to TRBJ2-7, with 7 bases identical to TRBD1. Germline CDR1 LGHNT, CDR2 FRNRAP. This CDR3 is 17 amino acids long. Trimming at V came to 2 bases and at J to 6 bases, leaving 16 bases not matched to a gene.

The chain couples TRBV10-3 to TRBJ2-2, with 10 bases identical to TRBD1. J gave up 6 bases and V 6 bases, and 4 bases lay outside the gene matches. CDR1 is ENHRY, CDR2 SYGVKD, per germline. This CDR3 has 14 residues. In DNA form, the CDR3 reads TGTGCCATCAGGGGGACAGGGGTGGCCGGGGAGCTGTTTTTT. Its translation: CAIRGTGVAGELFF.

J is TRBJ1-2 and V is TRBV12-3 or TRBV12-4; D is undetermined. This CDR3 has 12 amino acids. Trimming pared 3 bases from V and 8 bases from J, leaving 10 bases between. This CDR3 reads CASSLGVEGYTF. In nucleotides, the CDR3 is TGTGCCAGCAGTTTGGGAGTTGAGGGCTACACCTTC.

This chain joins TRBV13 and TRBJ2-3, with TRBD2 identical over 8 bases. The CDR3 sequence is 17 residues long. V shed 3 bases, J shed 6 bases, and the junction held 14 bases outside the gene matches. Germline loops: CDR1 PRHDT, CDR2 FYEKMQ (reference sequence). The chain's CDR3 is CASSFLSGGGAWDTQYF. CDR3 sequence (DNA): TGTGCCAGCAGCTTCCTCTCCGGGGGGGGAGCGTGGGATACGCAGTATTTT. The full variable domain, with the rest looked up from reference TRBV13 and TRBJ2-3, is AAGVIQSPRHLIKEKRETATLKCYPIPRHDTVYWYQQGPGQDPQFLISFYEKMQSDKGSIPDRFSAQQFSDYHSELNMSSLELGDSALYFCASSFLSGGGAWDTQYFGPGTRLTVL.

V usage is TRBV18 and J usage is TRBJ1-2, with D uncertain. Germline V gene sequence: CDR1 KGHSH, CDR2 LQKENI. Trimming took 2 bases from V and 3 from J, leaving 16 bases between them. This CDR3 is 16 amino acids long. The DNA for the CDR3 is TGTGCCAGCTCACCAAATAACGGAGTTTCTCACTATGGCTACACCTTC. As protein: CASSPNNGVSHYGYTF.